This record covers a single T cell receptor beta chain. Its antigen is still unknown. The sample originates from a study of monozygotic twins with inflammatory bowel disease (dated by TCRdb to about 2019). In terms of the full investigation: The complete study included 28 monozygotic twin pairs: 19 IBD-discordant Danish pairs and nine German pairs, of which four were IBD-concordant and five were IBD-discordant. Each individual had, on average, about 151 000 unique TCRalpha sequences and 181 000 unique TCRbeta sequences available for analysis. Disease-associated traits were sought mainly through comparisons between IBD patients and their genetically identical healthy co-twins within discordant pairs.

The study at large found these results: IBD patients had lower TCRbeta repertoire diversity, measured by the inverse Simpson index, than their healthy co-twins. The results gave no support for a single strong signal or clonotype linked to IBD. Because patients received different immunosuppressive treatments, the repertoires may have picked up extra background noise and variability between individuals. Repertoire similarity did not differ between concordant and discordant twins, which could be due to limited statistical power. IBD patients shared fewer clonotypes with other individuals than healthy twins did, most markedly in patients showing signs of disease activity. Different T cell subtypes could not be distinguished in the analysis.

The library was obtained by 5' RACE. Each TCR library was prepared from around 3,200 ng of total RNA. cDNA was synthesized with SMARTScribe reverse transcriptase in eight separate reactions per sample. Unique molecular identifiers containing a 6-nucleotide sample barcode were introduced through template switching during cDNA synthesis. TCRalpha and TCRbeta cDNA was amplified in two nested PCRs of approximately 17 and 9 cycles, and bead purification was carried out after each PCR. Before amplification, the cDNA was treated with uracil DNA-glycosylase and purified using the QIAquick PCR purification kit. In the second PCR, Illumina TruSeq-compatible adapters and sample-specific barcodes were added. Library quality and concentration were assessed using TapeStation and Qubit, and about 5 ng of each library was pooled. The pooled libraries were sequenced with 2 x 100 bp reads and custom sequencing primers on an Illumina HiSeq2500 single-index Rapid Run. Regarding the original processing steps: MiGEC version 1.2.6 was used for UMI-based consensus assembly to correct PCR and sequencing errors. MiXCR version 2.1.1 was used to carry out V(D)J alignment, clonotype assembly and CDR3 extraction. To normalise gene usage, clonotype sharing and MAIT/NKT TCR abundance, the top 1000, 10 000 and 20 000 clonotypes in each sample were analysed. Diversity was computed as the inverse Simpson index with the vegan R package after downsampling to 27 000 UMIs. Paired Mann-Whitney U tests on discordant twin pairs were used, with Benjamini-Hochberg multiple-testing correction. With the reads reprocessed by TCRdb, a single entry stands for each CDR3 protein sequence and no DNA is reported. V and J calls and clone size were set by TCRdb, not the authors. The sample's own table lists under 150,000 distinct CDR3 sequences. About 2.6% of the sample is taken by the ten largest.

CDR1 and CDR2 are read off the germline V gene (reference sequence) as SEHNR and FQNEAQ. The CDR3, cysteine through phenylalanine, is 16 amino acids long. DNA is not recorded here. A roughly 2.5 ml peripheral blood sample was drawn into PAXgene tubes per donor and stored at -80°C. Without any T cell sorting, total RNA was extracted from whole blood using the PAXgene blood miRNA kit on an automated QIAcube. Peripheral blood from monozygotic twin pairs who were concordant or discordant for inflammatory bowel disease underwent deep TCRalpha and TCRbeta repertoire profiling using unique molecular barcoding. Smoking habits were recorded for all twin pairs, and individuals were classified as current, former or never smokers.

This receptor was obtained from a human donor with ulcerative colitis or Crohn's disease, or a healthy co-twin of an affected twin (not recorded which). Recombination joined TRBV7-9 with TRBJ1-1; TCRdb returns TRBD1, unconfirmable since there is no DNA. Source material: blood. Here the CDR3 is given as CASSLAGTGRNTEAFF. Supplemented by the reference TRBV7-9 and TRBJ1-1 proteins around the CDR3, the complete variable domain is DTGVSQNPRHKITKRGQNVTFRCDPISEHNRLYWYRQTLGQGPEFLTYFQNEAQLEKSRLLSDRFSAERPKGSFSTLEIQRTEQGDSAMYLCASSLAGTGRNTEAFFGQGTRLTVV.